This TCR beta chain derives from a study of shared clonotypes between healthy human individuals. Overall study: For every donor, three CD4 naive, three CD4 memory, two CD8 naive and one CD8 memory plates were used. Findings and caveats of the study: Clonotype sharing among donors likely depends on sequencing depth. On the whole, naive subsets had larger estimated richness than memory subsets had.

Profiling relied on immunoSEQ multiplex PCR, and the TCRdb table lists in-frame clones only, not all of them. The table records about 2.1 million clones, about 93% of them present only once. As to this clone: As yet, its antigen is unknown.

Naive CD8 isolation took CD45RO-negative cells positively selected for CCR7 and excluded terminally differentiated effector memory CD45RA+ cells. V was clipped by 0 bases and J by 8 bases; unmatched bases: 8. CDR1 is MNHEY and CDR2 is SMNVEV in the germline V gene (reference sequence). CDR3 size: 17 residues. Sequencing used naive CD8+ T cells from PBMCs. This sequence was found in a man between 18 and 29 years old in good health. Some clones in this sample may be carry-over from other donors' samples. The V call is TRBV27, the J call TRBJ2-1; 12 bases are shared with TRBD2. CDR3 protein: CASSLSLQGLAGDEQFF. DNA of the CDR3: TGTGCCAGCAGTTTATCCCTTCAGGGACTAGCGGGCGATGAGCAGTTCTTC.